This T cell receptor (beta chain) came from a study of T cell responses to AZD1222 COVID-19 vaccine. V was cut by 1 base and J by 6 bases, with 12 bases left in between. CDR1 and CDR2 (germline): SGHAT, FQDESV (reference sequence). CDR3 length: 15 amino acids. Generated by immunoSEQ multiplex PCR, the TCRdb table keeps only in-frame clones and is missing some. This sample has under 200,000 clones, with about 95% found just once. Notes on the study in general: Donors, mostly white British, included more females; clonal diversity was possibly underestimated. Baseline antibody screening turned up just a handful of seropositive AZD1222 recipients.

To note about this clone: Its specificity is not known.

This sample comprised peripheral blood, obtained on day 0 of AZD1222 vaccination. V usage is TRBV11-1 and J usage is TRBJ2-2; D gene ambiguous. This sequence was found in an adult in good health. This CDR3 reads CASSLDYTAPGELFF. The CDR3, as DNA: TGTGCCAGCAGCTTAGACTATACGGCGCCCGGGGAGCTGTTTTTT.